The T cell receptor (beta chain) described here comes from a study of beta chain features in type 1 diabetes. Study in general: There were approximately 100 million sorted cells examined across all samples.

Of the isolated RNA, all was reverse transcribed, and so the sequenced material was expressed TCRB transcripts. Clones were read by immunoSEQ multiplex PCR, and TCRdb kept only the in-frame ones, dropping some. Among 300,000 to 450,000 clones listed, 20% were seen once. The CDR3 is 14 amino acids. V shed 11 bases, J shed 4 bases, and the junction held 14 bases outside the gene matches. Germline values: CDR1 SGHTA, CDR2 FQGNSA. The TCR originated in a woman aged 18-29 years in good health. The V call is TRBV7-2, the J call TRBJ2-7; TRBD2 aligns across 7 bases. The material sequenced was naive CD4+ T cells from blood. The CDR3 protein is CASRPGGSRYEQYF. The CDR3 DNA reads as TGTGCCTCAAGACCGGGGGGATCCAGGTACGAGCAGTACTTC.